One TCR beta chain is described in this entry. The CDR3 totals 15 residues. Trimming took 7 bases from V and 4 from J, leaving 18 bases between them. Per germline, CDR1 SGDLS and CDR2 YYNGEE. The table came from immunoSEQ multiplex PCR; TCRdb's copy has only in-frame clones and leaves some out. The sample lists approximately 200,000 clones; about 85% were seen once. This specimen belongs to a study of blood T cell repertoires in COVID-19. The sequenced material came from peripheral blood. This TCR derives from a man aged 25-45 years with acute or convalescent COVID-19. The chain couples TRBV9 to TRBJ1-3; D is possibly TRBD1 (6 bases). CDR3 protein: CASGGAWQTGNTIYF. The CDR3 DNA sequence: TGTGCCAGCGGGGGGGCTTGGCAGACAGGAAACACCATATATTTT.